This T cell receptor beta chain was sequenced for a study of cytomegalovirus exposure and HLA in healthy donors. Germline CDR1 is PRHDT and CDR2 is FYEKMQ (reference sequence). V was clipped by 4 bases and J by 10 bases; unmatched bases: 7. The CDR3 loop spans 16 amino acids. Sequencing was performed with immunoSEQ multiplex PCR; in TCRdb, only in-frame clones are kept and a portion is missing. The sample yields some 64,000 clones, almost 97% seen once. Concerning this clone: Its cognate antigen is unknown.

General observations from the study: Usually a TCR sequence was rare, but some public TCRs were found in many donors. Associated with cytomegalovirus, according to the listing, were around 160 TCR beta chains.

The sample comprised PBMCs. This rearrangement joins TRBV13 to TRBJ2-1; 16 bases line up with TRBD2. This receptor was identified in a woman in her late teens or twenties in good health and CMV-seronegative. CDR3 loop: CASSSGTSGRAEEQFF. CDR3 DNA: TGTGCCAGCAGCTCGGGGACTAGCGGGAGGGCCGAGGAGCAGTTCTTC.